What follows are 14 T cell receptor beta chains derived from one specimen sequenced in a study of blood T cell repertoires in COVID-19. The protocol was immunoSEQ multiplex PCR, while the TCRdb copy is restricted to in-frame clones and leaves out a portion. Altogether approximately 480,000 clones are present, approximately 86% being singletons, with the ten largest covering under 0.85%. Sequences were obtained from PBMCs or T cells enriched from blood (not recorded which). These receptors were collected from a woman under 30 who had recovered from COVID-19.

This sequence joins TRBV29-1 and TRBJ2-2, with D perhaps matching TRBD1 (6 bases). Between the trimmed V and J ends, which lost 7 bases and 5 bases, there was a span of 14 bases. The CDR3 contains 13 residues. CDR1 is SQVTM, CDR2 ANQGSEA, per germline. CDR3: CSAPSQGTGELFF. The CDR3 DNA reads TGCAGCGCCCCCTCACAGGGAACCGGGGAGCTGTTTTTT.

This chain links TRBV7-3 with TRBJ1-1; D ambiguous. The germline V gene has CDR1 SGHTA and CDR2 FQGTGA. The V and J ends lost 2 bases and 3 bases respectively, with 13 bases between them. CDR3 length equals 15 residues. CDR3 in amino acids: CASSLLGGRDTEAFF. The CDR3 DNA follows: TGTGCCAGCAGCTTACTCGGAGGTAGAGACACTGAAGCTTTCTTT.

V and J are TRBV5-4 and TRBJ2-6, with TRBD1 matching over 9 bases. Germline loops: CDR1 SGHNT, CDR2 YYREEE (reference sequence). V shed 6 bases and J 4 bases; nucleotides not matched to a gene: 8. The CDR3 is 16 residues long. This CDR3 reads CASTHRDRAGANVLTF. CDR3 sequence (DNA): TGTGCCAGCACCCACCGGGACAGGGCCGGGGCCAACGTCCTGACTTTC. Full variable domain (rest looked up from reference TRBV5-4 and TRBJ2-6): ETGVTQSPTHLIKTRGQQVTLRCSSQSGHNTVSWYQQALGQGPQFIFQYYREEENGRGNFPPRFSGLQFPNYSSELNVNALELDDSALYLCASTHRDRAGANVLTFGAGSRLTVL.

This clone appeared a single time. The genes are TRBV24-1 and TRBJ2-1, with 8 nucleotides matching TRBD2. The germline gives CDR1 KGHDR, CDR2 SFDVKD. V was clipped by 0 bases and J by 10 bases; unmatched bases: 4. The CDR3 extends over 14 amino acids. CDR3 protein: CATSDLLGTREQFF. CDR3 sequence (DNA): TGTGCCACCAGTGATTTGCTCGGGACTAGGGAGCAGTTCTTC.

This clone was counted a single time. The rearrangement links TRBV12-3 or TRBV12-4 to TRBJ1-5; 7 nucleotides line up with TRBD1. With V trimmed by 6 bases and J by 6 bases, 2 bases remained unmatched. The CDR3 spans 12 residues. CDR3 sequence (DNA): TGTGCCAGCAGCTCAGGGGGTCAGCCCCAGCATTTT. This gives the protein CASSSGGQPQHF.

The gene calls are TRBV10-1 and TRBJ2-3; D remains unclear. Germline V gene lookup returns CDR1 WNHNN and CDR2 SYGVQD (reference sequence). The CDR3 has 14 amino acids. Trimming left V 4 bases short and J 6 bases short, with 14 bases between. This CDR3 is CASSARPAGDTQYF. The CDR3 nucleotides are TGCGCCAGCAGTGCTAGACCGGCTGGGGATACGCAGTATTTT.

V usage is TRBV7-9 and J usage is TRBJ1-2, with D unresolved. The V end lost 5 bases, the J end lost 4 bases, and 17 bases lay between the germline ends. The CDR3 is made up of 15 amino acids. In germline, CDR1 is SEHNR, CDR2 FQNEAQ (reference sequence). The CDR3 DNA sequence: TGTGCCAGCAGCCCACGACACCGAAGTCTCTATGGCTACACCTTC. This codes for CASSPRHRSLYGYTF.

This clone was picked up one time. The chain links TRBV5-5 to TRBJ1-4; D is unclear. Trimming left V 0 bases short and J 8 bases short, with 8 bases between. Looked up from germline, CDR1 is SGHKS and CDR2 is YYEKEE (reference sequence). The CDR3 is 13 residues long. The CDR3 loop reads CASSLVVAEKLFF. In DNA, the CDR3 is TGTGCCAGCAGCTTGGTGGTCGCGGAAAAACTGTTTTTT.

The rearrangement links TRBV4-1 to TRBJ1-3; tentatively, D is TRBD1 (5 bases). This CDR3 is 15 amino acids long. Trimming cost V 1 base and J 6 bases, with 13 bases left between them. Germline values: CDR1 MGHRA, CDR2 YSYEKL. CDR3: CASSQVWRGKNTIYF. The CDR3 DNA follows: TGCGCCAGCAGCCAAGTCTGGCGGGGGAAAAACACCATATATTTT.

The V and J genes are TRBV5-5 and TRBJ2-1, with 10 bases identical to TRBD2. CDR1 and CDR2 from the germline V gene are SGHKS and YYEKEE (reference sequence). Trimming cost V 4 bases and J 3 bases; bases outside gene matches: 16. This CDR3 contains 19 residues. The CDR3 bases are TGTGCCAGCAGCCCCCGGCCCTATTTAGCGGGGGGAAGCTACAATGAGCAGTTCTTC. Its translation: CASSPRPYLAGGSYNEQFF.

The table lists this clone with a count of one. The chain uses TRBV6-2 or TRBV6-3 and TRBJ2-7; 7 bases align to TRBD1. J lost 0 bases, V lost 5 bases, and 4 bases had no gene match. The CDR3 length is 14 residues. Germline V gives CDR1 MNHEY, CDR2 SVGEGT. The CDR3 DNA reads TGTGCCAGCAGTCGGACAGGTGTCTCCTACGAGCAGTACTTC. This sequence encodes CASSRTGVSYEQYF.

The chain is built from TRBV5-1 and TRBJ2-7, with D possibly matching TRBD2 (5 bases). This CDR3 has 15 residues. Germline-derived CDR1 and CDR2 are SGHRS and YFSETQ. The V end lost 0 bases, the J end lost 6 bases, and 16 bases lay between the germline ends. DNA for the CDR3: TGCGCCAGCAGCTTGGAAAGGGCGCTGGCGGGCGAGCAGTACTTC. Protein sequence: CASSLERALAGEQYF.

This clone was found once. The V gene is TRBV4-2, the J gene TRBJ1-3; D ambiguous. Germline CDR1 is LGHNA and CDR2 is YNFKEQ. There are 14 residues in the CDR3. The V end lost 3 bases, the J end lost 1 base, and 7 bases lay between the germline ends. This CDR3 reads CASSQTTSGNTIYF. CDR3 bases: TGTGCCAGCAGCCAGACTACGTCTGGAAACACCATATATTTT.

The chain's CDR3 is CASSYGDRRETQYF. The DNA for the CDR3 is TGTGCCAGCAGTTACGGGGACAGGCGGGAGACCCAGTACTTC. This chain joins TRBV6-5 and TRBJ2-5; 8 nucleotides align to TRBD1. V trimming: 2 bases; J trimming: 5 bases; junction bases outside the gene matches: 4. CDR1 MNHEY and CDR2 SVGAGI come from the germline V gene. The CDR3 covers 14 residues.